This T cell receptor (beta chain) was captured in a study of patients and donors after allogeneic stem cell transplantation. The J segment lost 1 base and the V segment lost 8 bases, leaving 8 bases of the junction unmatched. CDR1 is MGHDK, CDR2 SYGVNS, per germline. CDR3 size: 15 residues. TCRdb re-called the RT-PCR reads through MiXCR, storing one row per CDR3 protein. Of about 74,000 distinct CDR3 sequences in the sample, more than 25% were seen once. Input material: blood, either unsorted or a sorted T cell fraction (not recorded which). The TCR sequence derives from a human donor who was either an allogeneic HSCT recipient or a stem cell or donor lymphocyte infusion donor (not recorded which). It is not recorded whose cells these are; they may come from a transplant donor. V and J are TRBV25-1 and TRBJ2-3; 8 nucleotides align to TRBD1. In DNA, the CDR3 is TGTGCCAGCGAGGACCCGGGACAGGGCACAGATACGCAGTATTTT. Translating gives CASEDPGQGTDTQYF.